This T cell receptor (beta chain) was identified during a study of T cell changes during pregnancy in multiple sclerosis. This CDR3 is built from 17 residues. Germline trimming cut 5 bases from V and 3 bases from J; bases unmatched to any gene: 12. From germline, CDR1 is MDHEN and CDR2 SYDVKM. TCRdb keeps only in-frame clones here, not all; method: immunoSEQ multiplex PCR. The sample carries approximately 44,000 clones, 91% recorded once. V gene TRBV28 combines with J gene TRBJ2-3; TRBD2 agrees at 9 bases. Sequencing was performed on CD4+ T cells from peripheral blood mononuclear cells, taken in the second trimester of pregnancy. The source is a female donor in good health, enrolled as a control in a pregnancy study. The DNA of the CDR3 is TGTGCCAGCAGTCTCCTGGTAGGAGCGGGGGGAACAGATACGCAGTATTTT. Translating gives CASSLLVGAGGTDTQYF.